These 26 T cell receptor beta chains were all obtained from the same sample, sequenced in a study of post-analysis software for immune sequencing data. Findings of the study overall: Elevated frequency relative to controls characterized four or five TRBV segments in patients, TRBV5-6, TRBV5-1 and TRBV20-1 among them.

The antigens for these receptors are not known. Prepared libraries of TCR beta cDNA carried unique molecular identifiers. TCRdb re-called the PCR reads with MiXCR, one entry per CDR3 protein. This sample has a few hundred thousand distinct CDR3 sequences, with 30% to 45% found just once. The sequenced material came from blood. These receptor sequences come from a girl aged 10 to 17 with multiple sclerosis.

The rearrangement joins TRBV6-6 to TRBJ1-1; 7 bases agree with TRBD1. Germline CDR1 reads MNHNY; CDR2 reads SVGAGI (reference sequence). J was trimmed by 3 bases and V by 6 bases; bases with no gene match: 7. CDR3 length: 14 residues. The CDR3 spells CASRPGQPYTEAFF. As DNA, the CDR3 is TGTGCCAGCAGACCGGGACAGCCCTACACTGAAGCTTTCTTT.

This chain connects TRBV5-5 to TRBJ1-2, with D uncertain. Germline V gene sequence: CDR1 SGHKS, CDR2 YYEKEE (reference sequence). This CDR3 region has 16 residues. With 0 bases removed from V and 4 bases from J, the gap between germline ends came to 16 bases. The CDR3 loop reads CASSLEVGLYLYGYTF. CDR3 nucleotide sequence: TGTGCCAGCAGCTTGGAGGTAGGGCTCTACCTCTATGGCTACACCTTC.

The rearrangement links TRBV6-1 to TRBJ1-5; D remains ambiguous. Trimming stripped 7 bases from V and 11 bases from J, with 12 bases between. In germline, CDR1 is MNHNS, CDR2 SASEGT. The CDR3 has 11 amino acids. DNA of the CDR3: TGTGCCAGCATGAGGACCGGGGCCCAGCATTTT. Translating gives CASMRTGAQHF.

The J gene is TRBJ2-7, the V gene TRBV24-1, with D perhaps TRBD1 (5 bases). The germline V and J ends were trimmed by 11 bases and 7 bases, with 17 bases remaining between them. Looked up from germline, CDR1 is KGHDR and CDR2 is SFDVKD. The CDR3 sequence is 12 residues long. CDR3 nucleotides: TGTGCCATCTCCGATCCAGGGCAGGAGCAGTACTTC. It is translated as CAISDPGQEQYF.

The chain is built from TRBV3-1 and TRBJ1-2; D is uncertain. Germline CDR1 is LGHDT and CDR2 is YNNKEL (reference sequence). The CDR3 runs to 16 residues. Trimming took off 1 base at V and 1 base at J, with 13 bases between the two ends. The CDR3 here is CASSQGVAGDNYGYTF. In DNA, the CDR3 is TGTGCCAGCAGCCAAGGGGTCGCTGGGGATAACTATGGCTACACCTTC.

Concerning this clonotype: Compared with germline, one end of the junction differs, possibly owing to a read error. The chain combines TRBV6-6 with TRBJ2-3, with 10 positions matching TRBD2. CDR3 size: 15 residues. Germline CDR1 is MNHNY and CDR2 is SVGAGI (reference sequence). Written as DNA, the CDR3 is TGTGCCAGCAGCAAGCGGGGGGGCAGCACAGGTACGCAGTATTTT. The encoded protein is CASSKRGGSTGTQYF.

Many counts were recorded for this clonotype. The rearrangement joins TRBV7-9 to TRBJ2-7; the match to TRBD1 covers 7 bases. The CDR3 spans 15 residues. From germline, CDR1 is SEHNR and CDR2 FQNEAQ (reference sequence). V was clipped by 4 bases and J by 0 bases; unmatched bases: 6. CDR3 sequence (DNA): TGTGCCAGCAGCTACCCGACAGGGATCTCCTACGAGCAGTACTTC. It encodes CASSYPTGISYEQYF.

The chain links TRBV29-1 to TRBJ1-3, with D possibly TRBD1 on 5 matching bases. This CDR3 contains 13 residues. Germline V lookup: CDR1 SQVTM, CDR2 ANQGSEA. Trimming cost V 7 bases and J 3 bases, with 13 bases left between them. In nucleotides, the CDR3 is TGCAGCGCCGGGCGGGGGGTTGGAAACACCATATATTTT. Translated, it gives CSAGRGVGNTIYF.

V is TRBV2 and J is TRBJ2-6; D may be TRBD1 (5 bases). The CDR3 has 13 amino acids. Germline V gives CDR1 SNHLY, CDR2 FYNNEI. The CDR3 DNA is TGTGGGTCAGGGAAGACCGGGGCCAACGTCCTGACTTTC. This encodes CGSGKTGANVLTF.

The chain couples TRBV11-2 to TRBJ1-6; no clear D. The germline V gene encodes CDR1 SGHAT and CDR2 FQNNGV. Trimming took 6 bases from V and 7 from J, leaving 7 bases between them. CDR3 length: 12 amino acids. Here the CDR3 reads CASRPQNSPLHF. CDR3 bases: TGTGCCAGCAGACCTCAGAATTCACCCCTCCACTTT.

In its sample, this clonotype was seen a few times. CDR3 nucleotides: TGTGCCAGCAGCTTAAGAAGGACTAGCGGGGGCTATAACAATGAGCAGTTCTTC. Protein: CASSLRRTSGGYNNEQFF. The rearrangement joins TRBV7-3 to TRBJ2-1; 13 bases align to TRBD2. V lost 1 base to trimming and J lost 5 bases; unmatched junction nucleotides: 8. The CDR3 contains 18 residues. Germline CDR1 is SGHTA and CDR2 is FQGTGA.

There are a few counts of this clonotype. The chain uses TRBV5-1 and TRBJ2-5; D gene ambiguous. The germline V gene has CDR1 SGHRS and CDR2 YFSETQ. The V and J ends lost 3 bases and 2 bases respectively, with 11 bases between them. The CDR3 extends over 14 amino acids. CDR3 nucleotide sequence: TGCGCCAGCAGCTCCCAGAACTTTCAAGAGACCCAGTACTTC. Its translation: CASSSQNFQETQYF.

The J gene is TRBJ2-2, the V gene TRBV7-9, with D maybe TRBD1 (5 bases). The CDR3 length is 15 residues. Trimming took 3 bases from V and 1 from J, leaving 9 bases between them. Germline loops: CDR1 SEHNR, CDR2 FQNEAQ (reference sequence). CDR3 protein: CASSFRDGNTGELFF. The CDR3 bases are TGTGCCAGCAGCTTCAGGGATGGGAACACCGGGGAGCTGTTTTTT. The full variable domain, with the rest looked up from reference TRBV7-9 and TRBJ2-2, is DTGVSQNPRHKITKRGQNVTFRCDPISEHNRLYWYRQTLGQGPEFLTYFQNEAQLEKSRLLSDRFSAERPKGSFSTLEIQRTEQGDSAMYLCASSFRDGNTGELFFGEGSRLTVL.

In this sample, this clonotype turned up a few times. This rearrangement joins TRBV12-3 or TRBV12-4 to TRBJ2-5; D is uncertain. The CDR3 contains 14 residues. Trimming shortened V by 4 bases and J by 2 bases, and 11 bases separated the two germline ends. The DNA of the CDR3 is TGTGCCAGCAGTTCCAGGAACATACAAGAGACCCAGTACTTC. Translating it yields CASSSRNIQETQYF.

The V gene is TRBV7-2, the J gene TRBJ2-7; D possibly corresponds to TRBD1 (6 bases). The CDR3 covers 14 residues. The V gene's germline CDR1 is SGHTA and CDR2 FQGNSA. Trimming pared 1 base from V and 6 bases from J, leaving 13 bases between. CDR3 bases: TGTGCCAGCAGCTTAGTCCCAGGGGAAGGCGAGCAGTACTTC. Amino acid sequence: CASSLVPGEGEQYF.

This clonotype was picked up one time. J is TRBJ2-5 and V is TRBV5-1; 7 bases map to TRBD2. The length of the CDR3 is 14 residues. The germline V gene encodes CDR1 SGHRS and CDR2 YFSETQ. Trimming cost V 7 bases and J 5 bases; bases outside gene matches: 11. CDR3 sequence: CASGTMGGRETQYF. The DNA of the CDR3 is TGCGCCAGCGGCACCATGGGAGGGCGGGAGACCCAGTACTTC.

This clonotype was seen only a few times. V usage is TRBV12-3 or TRBV12-4 and J usage is TRBJ2-3; 7 positions agree with TRBD1. The CDR3 runs 15 residues. V shed 6 bases, J shed 2 bases, and the junction held 8 bases outside the gene matches. This CDR3 reads CASSSRDSFTDTQYF. For the CDR3, the DNA is TGTGCCAGCAGCTCCCGGGACAGTTTCACAGATACGCAGTATTTT.

The chain joins TRBV12-3 or TRBV12-4 to TRBJ2-7; D gene uncertain. Trimming pared 2 bases from V and 5 bases from J, leaving 10 bases between. The CDR3 length is 13 residues. This CDR3 is CASSLLANHEQYF. CDR3 DNA: TGTGCCAGCAGTTTACTCGCAAACCACGAGCAGTACTTC.

The J gene is TRBJ2-2, the V gene TRBV10-3; TRBD1 or TRBD2 may be the D gene (6 bases each). With 3 bases removed from V and 0 bases from J, the gap between germline ends came to 14 bases. Germline values: CDR1 ENHRY, CDR2 SYGVKD. This CDR3 has 17 amino acids. For the CDR3, the DNA is TGTGCCATCAGTGAAGGGATCGGGGGCCCGAACACCGGGGAGCTGTTTTTT. Its translation is CAISEGIGGPNTGELFF.

This rearrangement joins TRBV6-2 or TRBV6-3 to TRBJ2-5, with unresolved D. Germline lookup yields CDR1 MNHEY and CDR2 SVGEGT. V lost 2 bases and J 2 bases, leaving 12 bases between the germline ends. The CDR3 extends over 15 amino acids. The CDR3 protein is CASSYGLAQQETQYF. For the CDR3, the DNA is TGTGCCAGCAGTTACGGCTTGGCGCAACAAGAGACCCAGTACTTC.

The chain has TRBV4-1 and TRBJ2-3; 10 bases line up with TRBD2. The V segment lost 2 bases and the J segment 6 bases; nucleotides outside the gene matches: 11. This CDR3 comprises 17 residues. Germline loops: CDR1 MGHRA, CDR2 YSYEKL. The CDR3 here is CASSQLTSGLLGDTQYF. In DNA form, the CDR3 reads TGCGCCAGCAGCCAATTGACTAGCGGGCTCCTCGGGGATACGCAGTATTTT.

This clonotype appeared once. The rearrangement joins TRBV5-1 to TRBJ1-1, with D possibly matching TRBD1 (5 bases). The ends were cut back, 4 bases at V and 2 bases at J, with 15 bases in the middle. This CDR3 is 15 amino acids long. Germline CDR1 and CDR2: SGHRS and YFSETQ. The chain's CDR3 is CASSIETALNTEAFF. The CDR3 nucleotides read TGCGCCAGCAGCATAGAGACAGCATTAAACACTGAAGCTTTCTTT.

The V call is TRBV7-3, the J call TRBJ2-7, with D possibly being TRBD1 (6 bases). Germline V lookup: CDR1 SGHTA, CDR2 FQGTGA. The CDR3 sequence is 16 residues long. V lost 2 bases, J lost 5 bases, and 19 bases lay in between. The CDR3 DNA reads as TGTGCCAGCAGCTTAGATTTGGGGGCCTCCTGGGACGAGCAGTACTTC. This translates into CASSLDLGASWDEQYF.

This clonotype occurred many times. The genes are TRBV29-1 and TRBJ2-1; a weak D match, TRBD2 (7 bases). Trimming pared 4 bases from V and 0 bases from J, leaving 13 bases between. The CDR3 length is 15 residues. Germline-derived CDR1 and CDR2 are SQVTM and ANQGSEA. The CDR3 reads CSVGRGGYSYNEQFF. The CDR3 nucleotides read TGCAGCGTTGGTAGGGGGGGCTACTCCTACAATGAGCAGTTCTTC.

This sequence joins TRBV12-3 or TRBV12-4 and TRBJ1-2; D is perhaps TRBD1 (5 bases). The length of the CDR3 is 12 residues. V lost 4 bases to trimming and J lost 6 bases, with 9 bases between them. The CDR3 loop reads CASSSDIDGYTF. CDR3 DNA: TGTGCCAGCAGTTCGGACATTGATGGCTACACCTTC.

A few counts support this clonotype. The rearrangement joins TRBV4-1 to TRBJ2-5; 9 bases fit TRBD2. Judging by the DNA end, TRBJ2-7 fits better; the J call may be wrong. The CDR3 spans 17 residues. Germline values: CDR1 MGHRA, CDR2 YSYEKL. The DNA for the CDR3 is TGCGCCAGCAGCCCGGGTCGCAGGACTAGCGCTTCCTACGAGCAGTACTTC. Translation: CASSPGRRTSASYEQYF.